A selection of T cell receptor beta chains follows, all from one sample in a study of response to subunit inactivated influenza vaccine. TCRdb independently ran MiXCR on the RT-PCR reads; one entry per CDR3 protein. Of approximately 570,000 distinct CDR3 sequences in the sample, approximately 7.7% are singletons; the top ten hold 13%. The material sequenced was PBMCs from blood, taken around 25 months after vaccination. The receptor set was obtained from a man between 50 and 75 years old who received an inactivated influenza vaccine. Both conserved end residues are part of each CDR3. The D gene is left open where the match is weak. Size values are once, few and many counts, or a class for expanded clones, and some rows have none.

d_gene | j_gene | abundance | v_gene | CDR3nt | CDR3aa
TRBD2 | TRBJ2-7 | few | TRBV20-1 | TGCAGTGCCCAAGCCAAGCTAGCGGGAGGGCTAGAGGACGAGCAGTACTTC | CSAQAKLAGGLEDEQYF
. | TRBJ2-7 | many | TRBV5-1 | TGCGCCAGCAGCTTTCCCGGGAGAAGCTACGAGCAGTACTTC | CASSFPGRSYEQYF
. | TRBJ2-7 | . | TRBV28 | TGTGCCAGCAGTGAGACAGCGACTAACTCCTACGAGCAGTACTTC | CASSETATNSYEQYF
TRBD1 | TRBJ1-4 | few | TRBV9 | TGTGCCAGCAGCGTGGACAGGAGCGCAACTAATGAAAAACTGTTTTTT | CASSVDRSATNEKLFF
TRBD1 | TRBJ1-2 | many | TRBV12-3/TRBV12-4 | TGTGCCAGCAGTCGGGACAGGGGCGGCTACACCTTC | CASSRDRGGYTF
. | TRBJ2-7 | few | TRBV20-1 | TGCAGTGCGTCGAAACTGGGCAACTACGAGCAGTACTTC | CSASKLGNYEQYF
TRBD2 | TRBJ2-1 | many | TRBV12-3/TRBV12-4 | TGTGCCAGCAGTACTAGCGGGGCGAGCTCCTACAATGAGCAGTTCTTC | CASSTSGASSYNEQFF
. | TRBJ2-3 | few | TRBV29-1 | TGCAGCTTTTCGCTGGGCACAGATACGCAGTATTTT | CSFSLGTDTQYF
TRBD2 | TRBJ2-5 | many | TRBV7-2 | TGTGCCAGCAGCCTAGCGGGGCCACAGCTTCAAGAGACCCAGTACTTC | CASSLAGPQLQETQYF
. | TRBJ1-6 | many | TRBV27 | TGTGCCAGCAGTTTTCTTAGGGAAGATTCACCCCTCCACTTT | CASSFLREDSPLHF
. | TRBJ2-2 | many | TRBV6-5 | TGTGCCAGCAGTTACTCTTGGGGGTTGACGAACACCGGGGAGCTGTTTTTT | CASSYSWGLTNTGELFF
. | TRBJ2-3 | few | TRBV7-8 | TGTGCCAGCAGCCTTTACCTAGGGGATACGCAGTATTTT | CASSLYLGDTQYF
. | TRBJ2-6 | . | TRBV29-1 | TGCAGCGCCGGGGTGACTGGGGCCAACGTCCTGACTTTC | CSAGVTGANVLTF
TRBD1 | TRBJ2-1 | . | TRBV13 | TGTGCCAGCAGCCTAATAATCCGGGACAGGGGAATGGCTGGTAAAGAGTACAATGAGCAGTTCTTC | CASSLIIRDRGMAGKEYNEQFF
. | TRBJ2-7 | many | TRBV9 | TGTGCCAGCAGCCCAGGGTCTAGCCATTCCTACGAGCAGTACTTC | CASSPGSSHSYEQYF
TRBD1 | TRBJ2-3 | few | TRBV29-1 | TGCAGCGTTGCCGACAGGGGGCGCGGGGATACGCAGTATTTT | CSVADRGRGDTQYF
. | TRBJ2-2 | many | TRBV4-3 | TGCGCCAGCAGCCAACTTTCTAGGCACACCGGGGAGCTGTTTTTT | CASSQLSRHTGELFF
. | TRBJ2-7 | . | TRBV7-2 | TGTGCCAGCAGCGGTACAGGGACGTCTTACTACGAGCAGTACTTC | CASSGTGTSYYEQYF
TRBD1 | TRBJ1-5 | few | TRBV20-1 | TGCAGTGCGGGAAAAGACAGGGATCAGCCCCAGCATTTT | CSAGKDRDQPQHF
. | TRBJ1-5 | few | TRBV2 | TGTGCCAGCAGTGAAATGCAACGAAATCAGCCCCAGCATTTT | CASSEMQRNQPQHF
. | TRBJ2-7 | . | TRBV14 | TGTGCCAGCAGCCAAGTCGCCGTTTGGGAGCAGTACTTC | CASSQVAVWEQYF
. | TRBJ2-6 | . | TRBV5-4 | TGTGCCAGCAGCCTTCACAGGGATGGGGCCAACGTCCTGACTTTC | CASSLHRDGANVLTF
. | TRBJ2-1 | . | TRBV11-2 | TGTGCCAGCAGCGATAAGGTACCAGGCCCCTACAATGAGCAGTTCTTC | CASSDKVPGPYNEQFF
. | TRBJ2-2 | few | TRBV11-2 | TGTGCCAGCAGCTTAGGAAGGCCCCTGAGGCGGGAGCTGTTTTTT | CASSLGRPLRRELFF
. | TRBJ1-3 | . | TRBV3-1 | TGTGCCAGCAGCCAAGCGGCGTTCTCTGGAAACACCATATATTTT | CASSQAAFSGNTIYF
. | TRBJ2-1 | few | TRBV7-9 | TGTGCCAGCAGCTTTATGGACTCCTCCAATGAGCAGTTCTTC | CASSFMDSSNEQFF
TRBD1 | TRBJ2-5 | few | TRBV28 | TGTGCCAGCAGCCTCCCAGGGGGTGGTGAGACCCAGTACTTC | CASSLPGGGETQYF
. | TRBJ1-1 | . | TRBV20-1 | TGCAGTGCTAGGGAAGAAACAGGATGGAACACTGAAGCTTTCTTT | CSAREETGWNTEAFF
TRBD1 | TRBJ2-5 | . | TRBV7-2 | TGTGCCAGCAGCACGGACAGGTTTCAAGAGACCCAGTACTTC | CASSTDRFQETQYF
. | TRBJ2-4 | few | TRBV20-1 | TGCAGTGCTAGAGTGTGGAATAGCTTAGCCAAAAACATTCAGTACTTC | CSARVWNSLAKNIQYF
TRBD1 | TRBJ2-3 | few | TRBV7-9 | TGTGCCAGCAGCAACGTCGACAGGGAACCTAGCACAGATACGCAGTATTTT | CASSNVDREPSTDTQYF
TRBD1 | TRBJ2-1 | many | TRBV6-5 | TGTGCCAGCACCCAGGGGGAAAATGAGCAGTTCTTC | CASTQGENEQFF
. | TRBJ2-3 | few | TRBV30 | TGTGCCTGGAGTGTAGGGAGAACGGGTGGCACAGATACGCAGTATTTT | CAWSVGRTGGTDTQYF
. | TRBJ1-2 | . | TRBV12-3/TRBV12-4 | TGTGCCACCGCGGGACAACTCTATGGCTACACCTTC | CATAGQLYGYTF
TRBD1 | TRBJ2-2 | few | TRBV10-3 | TGTGCCACCCACAGGGGGCGGCCTGACGGGGAGCTGTTTTTT | CATHRGRPDGELFF
. | TRBJ2-3 | many | TRBV9 | TGTGCCAGCAGCGGGGCCCTGGGCGGCGGCGCAGATACGCAGTATTTT | CASSGALGGGADTQYF
. | TRBJ1-2 | . | TRBV7-2 | TGTGCCAGCCGGACAGCCACCCCGGGGGGCTACACCTTC | CASRTATPGGYTF
. | TRBJ2-1 | . | TRBV20-1 | TGCAGTGCGAGATGGTGGCGGGGCAATGAGCAGTTCTTC | CSARWWRGNEQFF
TRBD1 | TRBJ2-3 | few | TRBV9 | TGTGCCAGCACTACCCTAGGGGGCGCGGACACAGATACGCAGTATTTT | CASTTLGGADTDTQYF
TRBD2 | TRBJ2-5 | . | TRBV4-2 | TGTGCCAGCAGCCCCCAGACTAGCGGGAGATTGGTGGAGACCCAGTACTTC | CASSPQTSGRLVETQYF
. | TRBJ2-7 | few | TRBV20-1 | TGCAGTGCTAGAGATTCGAGGGCCTACGAGCAGTACTTC | CSARDSRAYEQYF
TRBD2 | TRBJ2-7 | few | TRBV9 | TGTGCCAGCAGCGCCAGACTAGCGGGAGGGGACGAGCAGTACTTC | CASSARLAGGDEQYF
. | TRBJ1-5 | . | TRBV6-2/TRBV6-3 | TGTGCCAGCAGGAAAGACAGGTTAAATCAGCCCCAGCATTTT | CASRKDRLNQPQHF
. | TRBJ2-7 | . | TRBV29-1 | TGCAGCGTGTCCGACTGGGCCGGCGCCTACGAGCAGTACTTC | CSVSDWAGAYEQYF
TRBD2 | TRBJ2-3 | many | TRBV4-2 | TGTGCCAGCAGCCAGGGACTAGCGACAGATACGCAGTATTTT | CASSQGLATDTQYF
. | TRBJ1-4 | few | TRBV5-6 | TGTGCCAGCAGCTTAGCCGGGGTGTGGACTAATGAAAAACTGTTTTTT | CASSLAGVWTNEKLFF
. | TRBJ1-1 | many | TRBV12-3/TRBV12-4 | TGTGCCAGCAGTCCAGGACACCCGAACACTGAAGCTTTCTTT | CASSPGHPNTEAFF
. | TRBJ1-2 | few | TRBV20-1 | TGCAGTGCTAGAACCCAAACTCGGGGGTTAGGGTATGGCTACACCTTC | CSARTQTRGLGYGYTF
TRBD2 | TRBJ2-3 | many | TRBV5-1 | TGCGCCAGCAGCCCCGGTGGAGCGGGAGGCCCAGATACGCAGTATTTT | CASSPGGAGGPDTQYF
. | TRBJ1-4 | few | TRBV20-1 | TGCAGTGCTAGAGATGGGTATCGGGGTAGCGGTGAAAAACTGTTTTTT | CSARDGYRGSGEKLFF
TRBD2 | TRBJ2-1 | . | TRBV3-1 | TGTGCCAGCAGCCAGGTAGCGGGAGGGCCACTGGAGCAGTTCTTC | CASSQVAGGPLEQFF
. | TRBJ1-2 | few | TRBV20-1 | TGCAGTGATACCCAAAGGGACTATGGCTACACCTTC | CSDTQRDYGYTF
TRBD2 | TRBJ2-7 | few | TRBV7-2 | TGTGCCAGCAGCTTAGGACCGGGAGGAGGTTACGAGCAGTACTTC | CASSLGPGGGYEQYF
TRBD2 | TRBJ2-2 | few | TRBV2 | TGTGCCAGCAGGATCGGACTAGCGGGAGTCGGGACCGGGGAGCTGTTTTTT | CASRIGLAGVGTGELFF
. | TRBJ2-5 | once | TRBV7-8 | TGTGCCAGCAGCGACCGTGGGACATTTCAAGAGACCCAGTACTTC | CASSDRGTFQETQYF
. | TRBJ1-5 | . | TRBV15 | TGTGCCACCAGCAGACAGGTACGCTATAGCAATCAGCCCCAGCATTTT | CATSRQVRYSNQPQHF
. | TRBJ1-2 | . | TRBV20-1 | TGCAGTGCTCTCACGTGGGGATCTCACTATGGCTACACCTTC | CSALTWGSHYGYTF
. | TRBJ2-5 | few | TRBV15 | TGTGCCACCCTCAGAGGACAGTGGGAAGAGACCCAGTACTTC | CATLRGQWEETQYF
. | TRBJ1-4 | few | TRBV2 | TGTGCCAGCAATCAGGGGACGGAAAAACTGTTTTTT | CASNQGTEKLFF
TRBD2 | TRBJ2-7 | . | TRBV4-2 | TGTGCCAGCAGCCAAGTTACAGCGGGAGGGTCCTACGAGCAGTACTTC | CASSQVTAGGSYEQYF